This T cell receptor beta chain comes out of a study of regulatory T cells in long-lasting Graves disease (dated by TCRdb to 2020 to 2022). In terms of the full investigation: Persistent Graves' disease meant more than 5 years of antithyroid drug treatment with TSH receptor autoantibodies that stayed positive. On average, persistent Graves' disease patients in the clinical cohort had been on antithyroid drugs for roughly 11 years. The study was conducted in China and was registered as a clinical trial. Patients with persistent Graves' disease were compared with patients with newly diagnosed Graves' disease using TCR sequencing and RNA sequencing of peripheral blood. A total of roughly 35 samples were covered by TCR sequencing, comprising around 13 persistent and around 20 newly diagnosed Graves' disease patients.

General study outcomes and caveats: Persistent patients shared more public clonotypes among themselves (more than 2,500) than newly diagnosed patients did (over 900). Only the TCR beta chain was sequenced and analyzed. Compared with newly diagnosed patients, persistent Graves' disease patients had lower TCR Shannon entropy and fewer highly expanded clones, which suggests clonal expansion. Only peripheral blood was studied, because thyroid tissue, the primary lesion, was inaccessible. As a limitation, the authors acknowledged that the small sample size may reduce accuracy. Preferential use of TRBV28, TRBJ1-2 and TRBJ2-5 was observed in persistent disease, whereas TRBV20-1 and TRBJ2-1 were favored in newly diagnosed disease.

The library was made by multiplex PCR. The sample was run on an Illumina HiSeq 4000. CDR3 regions were amplified by Arm-PCR with iRepertoire HTBI primers to construct TCR beta libraries. PCR products were gel purified before sequencing. Per the authors' processing: Gene usage analysis of CDR3 amino acid clonotypes used the 50 to 70 TRBV and approximately 13 TRBJ segments found across samples. Filtered high-quality paired reads were merged into contigs using COPE and FqMerger. BLAST was used to align contigs to IMGT TRBV, TRBD and TRBJ reference genes, and CDR3 was defined according to IMGT. Highly expanded clones were defined as clonotypes with a frequency above 0.1%. Repertoire diversity was measured by Shannon entropy, and V-J evenness by the Gini coefficient. Clonotypes shared by more than one individual were considered public. TCRdb reran the public reads through fastp at Q25 and MiXCR, keeping productive beta chains. Identical CDR3 proteins give one entry, which carries the most common genes and DNA. TCRdb's processing, not the study's, gives the V and J calls here. Recorded for this sample are 450,000 or so distinct CDR3 sequences; roughly 20% of them occurred a single time. 7% to 10% of the sample belongs to the ten largest clones.

This clonotype was counted at least ten times. It lacks a known antigen. No base quality values were provided; no much bigger clone lies one nucleotide off. The CDR3 runs 15 residues from the cysteine to the phenylalanine. Only the CDR3 region is kept as DNA, spanning 45 bases read in frame from base 1. The germline V gene encodes CDR1 MDHEN and CDR2 SYDVKM. V has 7 bases trimmed and J has 1 base trimmed; junction bases matching no gene number 6. In light of the paper, this sample's time point label describes: persistent/refractory GD, antithyroid drugs over 5 years with positive TRAb. For both TCR sequencing and RNA sequencing, RNA was extracted from PBMCs in TRIzol. The diagnosis of Graves' disease followed American Thyroid Association guidelines. Patients for the study were recruited at an endocrinology department in Xi'an, China. Each patient gave roughly 8.4 milliliters of peripheral blood, collected in an EDTA anticoagulant tube. Ficoll Paque Plus density gradient separation was used to isolate PBMCs, and no additional T cell sorting was done. An Agilent 2100 Bioanalyzer and agarose gel were used to check RNA quality, and a NanoDrop 2000 was used to measure RNA concentration.

Sequenced here: peripheral blood mononuclear cells (PBMCs), sampled when the disease was refractory, from a patient treated with antithyroid drugs. Recombination linked TRBV28 to TRBJ2-4; 8 bases in the junction line up with TRBD2. This TCR derives from a female donor with Graves disease. The DNA sequence is TGTGCCAGCAACGAGCGGGAGTGGGCCAAAAACATTCAGTACTTC. The resulting protein is CASNEREWAKNIQYF.